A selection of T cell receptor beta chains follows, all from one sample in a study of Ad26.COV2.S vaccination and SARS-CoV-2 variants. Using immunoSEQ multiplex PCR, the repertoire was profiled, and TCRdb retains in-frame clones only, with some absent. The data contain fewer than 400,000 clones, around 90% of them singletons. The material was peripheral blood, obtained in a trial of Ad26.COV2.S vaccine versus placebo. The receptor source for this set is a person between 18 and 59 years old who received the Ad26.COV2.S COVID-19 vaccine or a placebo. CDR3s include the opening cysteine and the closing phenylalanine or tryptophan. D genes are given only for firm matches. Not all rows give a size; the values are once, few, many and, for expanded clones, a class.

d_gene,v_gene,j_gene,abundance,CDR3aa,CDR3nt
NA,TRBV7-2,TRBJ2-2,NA,CASSLSANGELFF,TGTGCCAGCAGCTTAAGTGCGAACGGGGAGCTGTTTTTT
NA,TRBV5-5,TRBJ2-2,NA,CASSLSDTGELFF,TGTGCCAGCAGCCTCTCAGACACCGGGGAGCTGTTTTTT
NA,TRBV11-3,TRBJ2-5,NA,CASSLGYLQGRETQYF,TGTGCCAGCAGCTTAGGTTACCTACAGGGTCGGGAGACCCAGTACTTC
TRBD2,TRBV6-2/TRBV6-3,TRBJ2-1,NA,CASSYSGAGGLIYNEQFF,TGTGCCAGCAGTTACAGCGGAGCGGGGGGTCTAATATACAATGAGCAGTTCTTC
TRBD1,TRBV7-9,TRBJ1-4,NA,CASSYGTGEGSTNEKLFF,TGTGCCAGCAGTTATGGGACAGGGGAAGGATCAACTAATGAAAAACTGTTTTTT
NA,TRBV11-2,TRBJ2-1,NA,CASSSYREGSYNEQFF,TGTGCCAGCAGCTCCTACAGGGAGGGTTCCTACAATGAGCAGTTCTTC
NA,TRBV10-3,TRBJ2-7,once,CAISQGISYEQYF,TGTGCCATCTCGCAGGGGATTAGCTACGAGCAGTACTTC
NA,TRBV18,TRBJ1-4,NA,CASSMTSPGGREKLFF,TGTGCCAGCTCAATGACCAGCCCGGGAGGGCGAGAAAAACTGTTTTTT
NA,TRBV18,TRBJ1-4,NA,CASSLRDPAYEKLFF,TGTGCCAGCTCACTGAGGGACCCCGCCTATGAAAAACTGTTTTTT
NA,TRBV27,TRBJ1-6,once,CASRGASNSPLHF,TGTGCCAGCAGAGGGGCCTCCAATTCACCCCTCCACTTT
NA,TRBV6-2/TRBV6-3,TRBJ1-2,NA,CASSSGGHLNYGYTF,TGTGCCAGCAGTTCCGGGGGACACCTTAACTATGGCTACACCTTC
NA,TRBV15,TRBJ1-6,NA,CATSRDRGGTSPLHF,TGTGCCACCAGCAGAGATAGAGGGGGAACATCACCCCTCCACTTT
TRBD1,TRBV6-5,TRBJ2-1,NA,CASSYSDRGLWGEQFF,TGTGCCAGCAGTTACTCGGACAGGGGGCTATGGGGTGAGCAGTTCTTC
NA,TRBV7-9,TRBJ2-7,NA,CASSAAGRDEQYF,TGTGCCAGCAGCGCCGCGGGGAGAGACGAGCAGTACTTC
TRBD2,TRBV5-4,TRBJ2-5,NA,CASSLRLAGGPLIETQYF,TGTGCCAGCAGCTTGAGACTAGCGGGAGGGCCTTTGATAGAGACCCAGTACTTC
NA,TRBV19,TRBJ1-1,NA,CASRTGNTEAFF,TGTGCCAGTAGAACAGGTAACACTGAAGCTTTCTTT